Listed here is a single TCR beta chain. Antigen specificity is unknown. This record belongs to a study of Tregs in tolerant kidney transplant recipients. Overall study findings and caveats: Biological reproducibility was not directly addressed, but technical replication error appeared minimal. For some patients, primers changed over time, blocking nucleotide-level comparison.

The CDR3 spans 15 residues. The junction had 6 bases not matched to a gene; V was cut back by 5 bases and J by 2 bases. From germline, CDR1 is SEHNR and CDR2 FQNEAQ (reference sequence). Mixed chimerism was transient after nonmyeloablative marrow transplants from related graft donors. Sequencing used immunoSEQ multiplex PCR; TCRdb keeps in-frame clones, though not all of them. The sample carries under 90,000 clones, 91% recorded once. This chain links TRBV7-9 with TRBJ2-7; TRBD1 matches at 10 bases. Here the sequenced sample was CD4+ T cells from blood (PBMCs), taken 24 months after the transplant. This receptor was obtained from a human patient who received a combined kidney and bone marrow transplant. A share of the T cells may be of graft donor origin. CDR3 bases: TGTGCCAGCAGCCGGGACAGGGGATCGACCTACGAGCAGTACTTC. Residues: CASSRDRGSTYEQYF.